These 13 T cell receptor beta chains originate from one sample sequenced in a study of metastatic and nonmetastatic thyroid tumors. Until they underwent thyroid surgery, no patient had received any treatment. TCRdb called clones again from the PCR reads with MiXCR. The sample shows tens of thousands of clones, roughly a third of them seen only once. Sequencing was done on a sample of tumor tissue. The source is a female donor with papillary thyroid cancer or a benign thyroid nodule (not recorded which). Some clones in this sample may be carry-over from other donors' samples.

V gene TRBV6-1 combines with J gene TRBJ2-5, with D perhaps TRBD1 (5 bases). V dropped 10 bases and J dropped 1 base, with 16 bases sitting between them. From germline, CDR1 is MNHNS and CDR2 SASEGT. There are 14 residues in the CDR3. CDR3 sequence reads: CATGKGQSQETQYF. CDR3 DNA: TGTGCCACTGGGAAGGGGCAGTCCCAAGAGACCCAGTACTTC.

The chain recombines TRBV5-1 with TRBJ1-2, with 9 bases fitting TRBD1. Germline CDR1 SGHRS, CDR2 YFSETQ. The CDR3 has 18 residues. With 4 bases clipped from V and 7 bases from J, the junction kept 20 bases outside the gene matches. This chain's CDR3 is CASSLLLQGAAAFGGYTF. The CDR3 coding sequence is TGCGCCAGCAGCCTACTATTACAGGGGGCGGCGGCCTTCGGTGGCTACACCTTC.

The chain is built from TRBV6-1 and TRBJ2-1, with D uncertain. Germline loops: CDR1 MNHNS, CDR2 SASEGT. V lost 6 bases, J lost 0 bases, and 12 bases lay in between. The CDR3 extends over 15 amino acids. This CDR3 reads CASRVAASSYNEQFF. The CDR3 bases are TGTGCCAGCAGGGTAGCAGCCAGCTCCTACAATGAGCAGTTCTTC.

This clone came up a few times. The chain joins TRBV24-1 to TRBJ1-2; 8 bases fit TRBD1. This CDR3 contains 13 residues. Germline loops: CDR1 KGHDR, CDR2 SFDVKD. V lost 3 bases to trimming and J lost 7 bases; unmatched junction nucleotides: 3. CDR3 region: CATSDQTGAGYTF. DNA of the CDR3: TGTGCCACCAGTGATCAGACAGGGGCTGGCTACACCTTC.

The rearrangement uses TRBV3-1 and TRBJ2-7; 11 nucleotides line up with TRBD1. CDR3 length equals 15 residues. Germline V gene sequence: CDR1 LGHDT, CDR2 YNNKEL (reference sequence). Trimming took 2 bases from V and 5 from J; bases not matched to a gene: 5. CDR3 amino acids: CASSQRTGGADEQYF. The CDR3 DNA is TGTGCCAGCAGCCAAAGGACAGGGGGCGCGGACGAGCAGTACTTC.

The chain has TRBV11-2 and TRBJ2-7; 8 bases are a match to TRBD2. This CDR3 contains 15 residues. V lost 4 bases to trimming and J lost 5 bases; unmatched junction nucleotides: 10. CDR1 and CDR2 (germline): SGHAT, FQNNGV. The chain's CDR3 is CASSSPTGGPDEQYF. CDR3 nucleotides: TGTGCCAGCAGCTCCCCAACGGGAGGGCCGGACGAGCAGTACTTC.

This clone was counted a few times. The V and J genes are TRBV12-3 or TRBV12-4 and TRBJ2-2; tentatively, D is TRBD2 (7 bases). Between the trimmed V and J ends, which lost 4 bases and 3 bases, there was a span of 9 bases. The CDR3 sequence is 14 residues long. Here the CDR3 DNA reads TGTGCCAGCAGTTCCGGGGGGCACACCGGGGAGCTGTTTTTT. This translates into CASSSGGHTGELFF.

The table lists this clone with a few counts. The chain is built from TRBV19 and TRBJ2-2, with 9 bases lining up with TRBD1. This CDR3 comprises 14 residues. V was clipped by 6 bases and J by 6 bases; unmatched bases: 5. The germline CDR1 and CDR2 sequences are LNHDA and SQIVND (reference sequence). The CDR3, as DNA: TGTGCCAGTAGACTACAGGGGGCCGCCGGGGAGCTGTTTTTT. It codes for CASRLQGAAGELFF.

V is TRBV7-2 and J is TRBJ1-6; 7 bases fit TRBD1. V dropped 1 base and J dropped 10; count of bases not matched to a gene: 4. Germline values: CDR1 SGHTA, CDR2 FQGNSA. CDR3 length: 14 residues. CDR3 region: CASSLVTGESPLHF. The CDR3 nucleotides read TGTGCCAGCAGCTTAGTAACAGGGGAGTCACCCCTCCACTTT.

This rearrangement joins TRBV19 to TRBJ2-3; D is uncertain. The CDR3 runs to 13 residues. Germline V gene sequence: CDR1 LNHDA, CDR2 SQIVND (reference sequence). Trimming left V 10 bases short and J 0 bases short, with 11 bases between. CDR3 bases: TGTGCCACCGACGGAGCTAGCACAGATACGCAGTATTTT. This translates into CATDGASTDTQYF.

The J gene is TRBJ1-1, the V gene TRBV7-8, with D perhaps TRBD1 (6 bases). Trimming removed 2 bases at V and 5 bases at J, with 9 bases between. This CDR3 contains 13 residues. Germline CDR1 is SGHVS and CDR2 is FQNEAQ. CDR3 bases: TGTGCCAGCAGCTTACAGGGGAGGACTGAAGCTTTCTTT. This gives the protein CASSLQGRTEAFF. Combining the CDR3 with reference TRBV7-8 and TRBJ1-1 gives the whole variable domain GAGVSQSPRYKVAKRGQDVALRCDPISGHVSLFWYQQALGQGPEFLTYFQNEAQLDKSGLPSDRFFAERPEGSVSTLKIQRTQQEDSAVYLCASSLQGRTEAFFGQGTRLTVV.

V is TRBV5-5 and J is TRBJ2-1; 8 bases agree with TRBD1. Germline V CDR1 and CDR2: SGHKS, YYEKEE (reference sequence). V lost 5 bases, J lost 4 bases, and 5 bases stayed unmatched. CDR3 size: 14 residues. The CDR3 nucleotides read TGTGCCAGCAGTCTCGGGACAGGTTACAATGAGCAGTTCTTC. It is translated as CASSLGTGYNEQFF.

This clone has a handful of counts. The chain links TRBV6-1 to TRBJ1-6, with a tentative D call TRBD1 (5 bases). The germline gives CDR1 MNHNS, CDR2 SASEGT. Deletions cut 8 bases from V and 7 bases from J, with 15 bases between. The CDR3 loop spans 14 amino acids. The CDR3 loop is CASLGRDFNSPLHF. The CDR3 region has the DNA TGTGCCAGCCTGGGGCGTGATTTCAATTCACCCCTCCACTTT.